Presented here are 5 T cell receptor beta chains from one specimen sequenced in a study. Each CDR3 protein gets one entry after TCRdb re-called the 5' RACE reads with MiXCR. Among about 41,000 distinct CDR3 sequences, roughly 27% were seen once, and the ten largest hold 3.5% to 4.5%. Sequencing used memory CD4+ T cells sorted from a lymph node. The subset: memory CD4+ T cells, CD4+CD45RO+CD25-. The receptors were sampled from a female donor with breast cancer.

This clonotype was detected only a few times. The rearrangement joins TRBV19 to TRBJ2-1, with TRBD2 as a possible D gene (6 bases). V dropped 5 bases and J dropped 6 bases, with 14 bases sitting between them. This CDR3 has 14 residues. The germline CDR1 and CDR2 sequences are LNHDA and SQIVND (reference sequence). DNA for the CDR3: TGTGCCAGTAGTCTCGACCGGGGGTCCAATGAGCAGTTCTTC. Translated: CASSLDRGSNEQFF.

In its sample, this clonotype was seen a few times. The chain combines TRBV20-1 with TRBJ2-7; D tentatively fits TRBD1 or TRBD2 (5 bases each). Per germline, CDR1 DFQATT and CDR2 SNEGSKA (reference sequence). The CDR3 length is 14 residues. Trimming left V 6 bases short and J 2 bases short, with 17 bases between. The CDR3 coding sequence is TGCAGTGCCCGGTTGAAGGGGAGTACCTACGAGCAGTACTTC. This sequence encodes CSARLKGSTYEQYF.

The rearrangement joins TRBV11-2 to TRBJ1-5; the D is unclear. Per the germline V gene, CDR1 is SGHAT and CDR2 is FQNNGV. Trimming took off 5 bases at V and 5 bases at J, with 16 bases between the two ends. The CDR3 is made up of 15 amino acids. The CDR3 DNA is TGTGCCAGCAGCCCCAGCAGTGACAATCATCAGCCCCAGCATTTT. The encoded protein is CASSPSSDNHQPQHF.

This clonotype was seen only a few times. The chain has TRBV5-1 and TRBJ1-1, with D possibly TRBD1 on 5 matching bases. CDR1 is SGHRS and CDR2 is YFSETQ in the germline V gene. The V and J ends lost 0 bases and 11 bases respectively, with 14 bases between them. CDR3 length: 13 amino acids. The CDR3 sequence: CASSLAGGESAFF. In nucleotides, the CDR3 is TGCGCCAGCAGCTTGGCCGGGGGGGAATCGGCTTTCTTT.

As for this clonotype: No conserved phenylalanine or tryptophan is present at the end of the CDR3, so a read error is the likely explanation. CDR3 in DNA: TGTGCCAGCAGTGCTGGCATGGGGGGGCTACTAACAGATACGCAGTATTGT. Translated: CASSAGMGGLLTDTQYC. The J gene is TRBJ2-3, the V gene TRBV2, with D possibly TRBD2 on 7 matching bases. V gave up 4 bases and J gave up 3 bases, with 20 bases separating them. From germline, CDR1 is SNHLY and CDR2 FYNNEI. CDR3 length: 17 amino acids.